The clone carrying this TCR beta chain has only a few counts. BIOMED2 TRB-A/B primer pools were used in multiplex TRB PCR. TCRdb re-derived calls from the multiplex PCR reads in MiXCR, one entry per CDR3 protein. The sample includes 17,000 or so distinct CDR3 sequences, around a third of them seen just once. This record belongs to a study of T and B cells in COVID-19 patients. From blood, roughly 220-550 ng of genomic DNA served as TRB template. V shed 4 bases and J shed 0 bases, with 7 bases lying between them. The CDR3 has 15 residues. Germline assignment: CDR1 MNHNS and CDR2 SASEGT. This rearrangement joins TRBV6-1 to TRBJ1-6; D unresolved. Sequenced: blood. This TCR was sampled from a human donor with active COVID-19. The CDR3 nucleotides are TGTGCCAGCAGTGGGTCCTACTCCTATAATTCACCCCTCCACTTT. As protein: CASSGSYSYNSPLHF.